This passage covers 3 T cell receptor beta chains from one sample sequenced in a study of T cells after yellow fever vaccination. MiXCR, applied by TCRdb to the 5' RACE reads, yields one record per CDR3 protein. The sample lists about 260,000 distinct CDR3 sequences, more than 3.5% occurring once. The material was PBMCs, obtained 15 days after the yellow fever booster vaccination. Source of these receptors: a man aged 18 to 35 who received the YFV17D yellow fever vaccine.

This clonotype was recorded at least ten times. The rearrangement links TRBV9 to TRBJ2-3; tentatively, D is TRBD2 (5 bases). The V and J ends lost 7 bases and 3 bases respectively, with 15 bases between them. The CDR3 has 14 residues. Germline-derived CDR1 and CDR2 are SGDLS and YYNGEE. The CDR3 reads CASGAGHKTDTQYF. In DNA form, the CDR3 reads TGTGCCAGCGGTGCGGGCCATAAAACAGATACGCAGTATTTT.

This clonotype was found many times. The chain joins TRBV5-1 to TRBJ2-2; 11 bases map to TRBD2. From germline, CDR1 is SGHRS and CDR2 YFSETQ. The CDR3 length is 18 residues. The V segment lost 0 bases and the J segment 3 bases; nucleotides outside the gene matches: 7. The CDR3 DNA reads TGCGCCAGCAGCTTGGAACCTAGCGGGGGGAGAGACACCGGGGAGCTGTTTTTT. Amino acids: CASSLEPSGGRDTGELFF. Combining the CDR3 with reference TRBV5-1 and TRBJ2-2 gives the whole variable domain KAGVTQTPRYLIKTRGQQVTLSCSPISGHRSVSWYQQTPGQGLQFLFEYFSETQRNKGNFPGRFSGRQFSNSRSEMNVSTLELGDSALYLCASSLEPSGGRDTGELFFGEGSRLTVL.

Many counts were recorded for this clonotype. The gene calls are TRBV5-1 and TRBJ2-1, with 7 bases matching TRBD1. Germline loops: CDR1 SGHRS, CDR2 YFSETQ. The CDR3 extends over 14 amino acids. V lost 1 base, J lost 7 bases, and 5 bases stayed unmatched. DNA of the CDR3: TGCGCCAGCAGCTTGTCAGGGGGATTTAATGAGCAGTTCTTC. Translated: CASSLSGGFNEQFF.